One sample yielded the 29 T cell receptor beta chains listed below, sequenced in a study of T cell responses to AZD1222 COVID-19 vaccine (TCRdb year 2021). Library preparation was by the immunoSEQ multiplex PCR assay. Imported from immuneACCESS, the table was reduced by TCRdb to in-frame sequences with V and J called. These copies leave out some clones; in studies compared against another copy, an unresolved V gene accounts for under half, and the cause of the remainder is not known. This sample holds approximately 300,000 clones; 90% to 95% were observed only once. The ten largest clones add up to 0.5% to 0.65% of the sample. The sample's time point label, in plain terms: about 28 days (+/-7) after the second vaccine dose. Source: peripheral blood, taken 28 days after the second AZD1222 dose. Receptors originate from an adult who received the AZD1222 COVID-19 vaccine.

The V and J genes are TRBV28 and TRBJ1-2, with D unresolved. The ends were cut back, 3 bases at V and 2 bases at J, with 10 bases in the middle. CDR3 length equals 14 residues. Germline V gene data show CDR1 as MDHEN and CDR2 as SYDVKM. CDR3 sequence reads: CASSLAQRNYGYTF. The CDR3, as DNA: TGTGCCAGCAGTTTGGCGCAGAGGAACTATGGCTACACCTTC.

The V call is TRBV6-1, the J call TRBJ2-3; D is undetermined. The CDR3 sequence is 12 residues long. CDR1 is MNHNS, CDR2 SASEGT, per germline. The ends were cut back, 5 bases at V and 2 bases at J, with 5 bases in the middle. For the CDR3, the DNA is TGTGCCAGCAGTTCGTACACAGATACGCAGTATTTT. It codes for CASSSYTDTQYF.

This chain uses TRBV6-5 with TRBJ2-7; no firm D call. This CDR3 contains 14 residues. CDR1 and CDR2 from the germline V gene are MNHEY and SVGAGI. V was pared by 5 bases and J by 2 bases, with 13 bases between. The CDR3 DNA is TGTGCCAGCAGTAAATCAGGTTTTGCCTACGAGCAGTACTTC. Its translation is CASSKSGFAYEQYF.

The chain uses TRBV11-2 and TRBJ2-3, with D possibly matching TRBD2 (6 bases). Germline V lookup: CDR1 SGHAT, CDR2 FQNNGV. V shed 4 bases and J shed 0 bases, with 11 bases lying between them. This CDR3 is 15 amino acids long. CDR3: CASSYRGFSTDTQYF. In DNA, the CDR3 is TGTGCCAGCAGCTACCGGGGGTTTAGCACAGATACGCAGTATTTT.

V usage is TRBV25-1 and J usage is TRBJ2-1, with no clear D. With 7 bases removed from V and 7 bases from J, the gap between germline ends came to 11 bases. Germline CDR1 and CDR2: MGHDK and SYGVNS. The CDR3 covers 12 residues. The CDR3 sequence is CASNTLLNEQFF. DNA for the CDR3: TGTGCCAGCAATACCCTACTGAATGAGCAGTTCTTC.

The chain recombines TRBV3-1 (or the pseudogene TRBV3-2) with TRBJ1-1; possible D gene TRBD1, 6 bases. V was trimmed by 5 bases and J by 11 bases, leaving 15 bases between them. This CDR3 contains 12 residues. CDR1 LGHDT and CDR2 YNNKEL come from the germline V gene (reference sequence). CDR3 coding DNA: TGTGCCAGCAGCTTCACAGGGAGGAGGGCTTTCTTT. Its translation is CASSFTGRRAFF.

V is TRBV19 and J is TRBJ2-5, with D unresolved. The ends were cut back, 6 bases at V and 1 base at J, with 9 bases in the middle. Germline CDR1 and CDR2: LNHDA and SQIVND (reference sequence). This CDR3 has 13 amino acids. CDR3 residues: CASSRSGQETQYF. CDR3 DNA sequence: TGTGCCAGTAGCCGTTCGGGCCAAGAGACCCAGTACTTC.

This chain links TRBV7-9 with TRBJ1-1; D ambiguous. Trimming cost V 1 base and J 6 bases, with 9 bases left between them. CDR1 and CDR2 (germline): SEHNR, FQNEAQ (reference sequence). The CDR3 has 13 amino acids. The CDR3 loop is CASSLEAVSEAFF. Here the CDR3 DNA reads TGTGCCAGCAGCTTAGAGGCAGTGTCTGAAGCTTTCTTT.

The chain joins TRBV6-5 to TRBJ2-7; TRBD1 matches 10 bases. J gave up 4 bases and V 7 bases, and 7 bases lay outside the gene matches. Germline V lookup: CDR1 MNHEY, CDR2 SVGAGI. This CDR3 is built from 14 residues. The CDR3 protein is CASTKGQGVYEQYF. CDR3 in DNA: TGTGCCAGCACAAAAGGACAGGGGGTGTACGAGCAGTACTTC.

V usage is TRBV19 and J usage is TRBJ2-5, with D tentatively TRBD2 (5 bases). CDR1 and CDR2 (germline): LNHDA, SQIVND (reference sequence). The V end lost 5 bases, the J end lost 4 bases, and 17 bases lay between the germline ends. This CDR3 contains 15 residues. The CDR3 DNA reads TGTGCCAGTAGTTTGAGCCCGAGCGGTGGAGAGACCCAGTACTTC. It translates to CASSLSPSGGETQYF.

The chain couples TRBV5-1 to TRBJ1-3; perhaps TRBD1 as D (5 bases). The V end was cut by 5 bases, the J end by 3 bases, with 9 bases between. Germline CDR1 SGHRS, CDR2 YFSETQ. This CDR3 spans 13 amino acids. CDR3 nucleotides: TGCGCCAGCAGACCAGACAGTGGAAACACCATATATTTT. Protein product: CASRPDSGNTIYF.

The V call is TRBV6-5, the J call TRBJ2-1; TRBD2 is a possible D gene (5 bases). Per the germline V gene, CDR1 is MNHEY and CDR2 is SVGAGI. V shed 6 bases and J shed 4 bases, with 13 bases lying between them. CDR3 length: 14 residues. CDR3 sequence: CASRDLEEYNEQFF. The CDR3 DNA is TGTGCCAGCAGGGACTTGGAGGAGTACAATGAGCAGTTCTTC.

The count of this clone is one. The V gene is TRBV10-3, the J gene TRBJ2-7; D perhaps matches TRBD2 (6 bases). Germline V gene lookup returns CDR1 ENHRY and CDR2 SYGVKD. V was shortened by 2 bases and J by 3 bases, with 8 bases between the two germline ends. The CDR3 extends over 13 amino acids. The CDR3 is CAISEGGIYEQYF. The CDR3 bases are TGTGCCATCAGTGAGGGAGGGATCTACGAGCAGTACTTC.

The V and J genes are TRBV6-5 and TRBJ1-5; 10 bases map to TRBD1. The V gene's germline CDR1 is MNHEY and CDR2 SVGAGI. There are 15 residues in the CDR3. With 6 bases clipped from V and 6 bases from J, the junction kept 8 bases outside the gene matches. The CDR3 nucleotides are TGTGCCAGCAGGAGCGCACGGGACAGGGGTCAGCCCCAGCATTTT. It specifies CASRSARDRGQPQHF.

The gene calls are TRBV6-6 and TRBJ1-1; D not certain. Germline V CDR1 and CDR2: MNHNY, SVGAGI (reference sequence). This CDR3 region has 12 residues. Trimming shortened V by 8 bases and J by 0 bases, and 7 bases separated the two germline ends. CDR3 loop: CASSTVNTEAFF. The CDR3 coding sequence is TGTGCCAGCTCCACGGTGAACACTGAAGCTTTCTTT.

This clone showed up just a few times. The CDR3 bases are TGCGCCAGCAGCCAAGAACCCGGGCTAGCGGGAGTCTATGAGCAGTTCTTC. It translates to CASSQEPGLAGVYEQFF. The genes are TRBV4-3 and TRBJ2-1; 10 bases align to TRBD2. CDR3 length: 17 residues. The J segment lost 8 bases and the V segment lost 0 bases, leaving 10 bases of the junction unmatched. Germline CDR1 is LGHNA and CDR2 is YSLEER.

The chain joins TRBV7-2 to TRBJ1-1, with unresolved D. The CDR3 is made up of 16 amino acids. Trimming shortened V by 4 bases and J by 0 bases, and 15 bases separated the two germline ends. Germline V lookup: CDR1 SGHTA, CDR2 FQGNSA. The CDR3 sequence: CASSSTVGRVNTEAFF. The DNA of the CDR3 is TGTGCCAGCAGCTCCACCGTAGGTAGGGTGAACACTGAAGCTTTCTTT.

The chain is built from TRBV18 and TRBJ2-5; the D is unclear. This CDR3 is built from 13 residues. V was cut by 3 bases and J by 5 bases, with 10 bases left in between. Germline CDR1 reads KGHSH; CDR2 reads LQKENI. The CDR3 reads CASSPQSSETQYF. CDR3 sequence (DNA): TGTGCCAGCTCACCTCAGTCATCGGAGACCCAGTACTTC.

Of note for this clone: Other DNA sequences within the sample encode an identical CDR3. In DNA, the CDR3 is TGTGCCAGCAGCGTAGCTGGAAACACCATATATTTT. Its protein product is CASSVAGNTIYF. The chain links TRBV9 to TRBJ1-3, with D uncertain. The V end was cut by 0 bases, the J end by 2 bases, with 0 bases between. Germline lookup yields CDR1 SGDLS and CDR2 YYNGEE. This CDR3 comprises 12 residues.

This sequence joins TRBV5-6 and TRBJ2-3; unclear D gene. The CDR3 consists of 14 residues. Trimming pared 0 bases from V and 2 bases from J, leaving 7 bases between. CDR1 and CDR2 (germline): SGHDT, YYEEEE. Here the CDR3 reads CASSLDGPTDTQYF. Here the CDR3 DNA reads TGTGCCAGCAGCTTGGATGGGCCCACAGATACGCAGTATTTT.

The gene calls are TRBV7-8 and TRBJ1-5; 9 bases are a match to TRBD1. This CDR3 comprises 15 residues. V lost 5 bases to trimming and J lost 6 bases; unmatched junction nucleotides: 8. Germline CDR1 SGHVS, CDR2 FQNEAQ. DNA for the CDR3: TGTGCCAGCAGCACCGGGACAGGGCTGAGTCAGCCCCAGCATTTT. It yields the protein CASSTGTGLSQPQHF.

The count of this clone is one. CDR3 loop: CASSPTRHLDSPLHF. CDR3 sequence (DNA): TGTGCCAGCAGCCCTACGCGGCACCTGGATTCACCCCTCCACTTT. The V call is TRBV9, the J call TRBJ1-6; unclear D gene. V was trimmed by 4 bases and J by 8 bases, leaving 16 bases between them. Germline loops: CDR1 SGDLS, CDR2 YYNGEE. This CDR3 has 15 amino acids.

A few counts support this clone. The rearrangement joins TRBV4-1 to TRBJ2-6; possible D gene TRBD2, 5 bases. The germline CDR1 and CDR2 sequences are MGHRA and YSYEKL. V shed 7 bases and J shed 4 bases, with 17 bases lying between them. The CDR3 totals 16 residues. CDR3 in DNA: TGCGCCAGCACTTCACATGAACCGGGGGGGGCCAACGTCCTGACTTTC. Translation: CASTSHEPGGANVLTF.

This clone appeared once. The V gene is TRBV6-5, the J gene TRBJ2-7; 8 bases are shared with TRBD1. Germline trimming cut 2 bases from V and 2 bases from J; bases unmatched to any gene: 5. Germline-derived CDR1 and CDR2 are MNHEY and SVGAGI. CDR3 length: 15 residues. CDR3 DNA sequence: TGTGCCAGCAGTTACGACTCGACAGGGGCCTACGAGCAGTACTTC. It encodes CASSYDSTGAYEQYF.

The J gene is TRBJ1-2, the V gene TRBV7-2; D is uncertain. The CDR3 runs to 13 residues. V was trimmed by 1 base and J by 4 bases, leaving 7 bases between them. CDR1 SGHTA and CDR2 FQGNSA come from the germline V gene. The CDR3 protein is CASSLVQIYGYTF. DNA of the CDR3: TGTGCCAGCAGCTTAGTACAGATCTATGGCTACACCTTC.

The chain recombines TRBV27 with TRBJ1-3; weak D call: TRBD1 (5 bases). The V gene lost 6 bases and the J gene lost 3 bases, with 15 bases spanning the gap. This CDR3 has 15 amino acids. Germline V gene data show CDR1 as MNHEY and CDR2 as SMNVEV (reference sequence). Written as DNA, the CDR3 is TGTGCCAGCAGGTCATCAGGGCGGGGTGGAAACACCATATATTTT. The encoded protein is CASRSSGRGGNTIYF.

The chain employs TRBV14 and TRBJ2-2; TRBD2 aligns across 9 bases. This CDR3 spans 13 amino acids. With 6 bases clipped from V and 7 bases from J, the junction kept 3 bases outside the gene matches. Germline V gene lookup returns CDR1 SGHDN and CDR2 FVKESK. CDR3 amino acids: CASRRSGSGELFF. The CDR3 DNA reads TGTGCCAGCAGGCGTAGCGGGAGCGGGGAGCTGTTTTTT.

The chain joins TRBV25-1 to TRBJ2-7, with D perhaps TRBD2 (6 bases). The CDR3 runs to 12 residues. V lost 6 bases and J lost 0, with 6 bases in between. The germline V gene encodes CDR1 MGHDK and CDR2 SYGVNS. The CDR3 DNA sequence: TGTGCCAGCAGGGGGGGCTCCTACGAGCAGTACTTC. This sequence encodes CASRGGSYEQYF.

This clone came up once. This sequence joins TRBV3-1 (or the pseudogene TRBV3-2) and TRBJ1-2, with D unclear. The germline V gene encodes CDR1 LGHDT and CDR2 YNNKEL (reference sequence). V was pared by 0 bases and J by 4 bases, with 6 bases between. CDR3 length equals 13 residues. The CDR3 DNA follows: TGTGCCAGCAGCCAAGAGAGGTCCTATGGCTACACCTTC. It translates to CASSQERSYGYTF.